Shown below are 27 T cell receptor beta chains from a single sample sequenced in a study of cytomegalovirus exposure and HLA in healthy donors. Use of 60 Vbeta and 13 Jbeta primers characterized the PCR. Some clones are missing from TCRdb's copy, which holds only in-frame ones; the method was immunoSEQ multiplex PCR. The table lists 99,000 or so clones, around four fifths of them singletons. Material: PBMCs. The receptors derive from a woman in her thirties or forties in good health and CMV-seropositive.

The chain combines TRBV7-8 with TRBJ1-2, with TRBD1 matching over 7 bases. From germline, CDR1 is SGHVS and CDR2 FQNEAQ. CDR3 size: 16 residues. The V segment lost 3 bases and the J segment 6 bases; nucleotides outside the gene matches: 13. Here the CDR3 DNA reads TGTGCCAGCAGCTTCTTCCCCTCCGGGACAGTCGATGGCTACACCTTC. Amino acids: CASSFFPSGTVDGYTF. Full variable domain (remainder filled in from reference TRBV7-8 and TRBJ1-2): GAGVSQSPRYKVAKRGQDVALRCDPISGHVSLFWYQQALGQGPEFLTYFQNEAQLDKSGLPSDRFFAERPEGSVSTLKIQRTQQEDSAVYLCASSFFPSGTVDGYTFGSGTRLTVV.

The chain couples TRBV28 to TRBJ2-3; 8 bases align to TRBD2. CDR3 size: 16 residues. Germline loops: CDR1 MDHEN, CDR2 SYDVKM. V shed 6 bases, J shed 5 bases, and the junction held 13 bases outside the gene matches. The CDR3 DNA sequence: TGTGCCAGCAGGCCCTCCGGGGGGGGTAGAAGAGATACGCAGTATTTT. It specifies CASRPSGGGRRDTQYF. Based on the CDR3 plus reference TRBV28 and TRBJ2-3, the full variable domain is DVKVTQSSRYLVKRTGEKVFLECVQDMDHENMFWYRQDPGLGLRLIYFSYDVKMKEKGDIPEGYSVSREKKERFSLILESASTNQTSMYLCASRPSGGGRRDTQYFGPGTRLTVL.

The chain links TRBV15 to TRBJ1-1; D possibly corresponds to TRBD1 (6 bases). Germline lookup yields CDR1 LNHNV and CDR2 YYDKDF (reference sequence). The CDR3 has 15 residues. Between the trimmed V and J ends, which lost 2 bases and 10 bases, there was a span of 20 bases. The CDR3 protein is CATSRTPGRDIVAFF. CDR3 bases: TGTGCCACCAGCAGAACCCCGGGGAGGGACATAGTAGCTTTCTTT. Full variable domain (rest looked up from reference TRBV15 and TRBJ1-1): DAMVIQNPRYQVTQFGKPVTLSCSQTLNHNVMYWYQQKSSQAPKLLFHYYDKDFNNEADTPDNFQSRRPNTSFCFLDIRSPGLGDTAMYLCATSRTPGRDIVAFFGQGTRLTVV.

This chain links TRBV28 with TRBJ1-4; D may be TRBD1 (5 bases). Trimming took 4 bases from V and 5 from J, leaving 14 bases between them. This CDR3 spans 15 amino acids. Germline V gene sequence: CDR1 MDHEN, CDR2 SYDVKM. Here the CDR3 reads CASSSPGLQNEKLFF. As DNA, the CDR3 is TGTGCCAGCAGTTCCCCGGGACTCCAAAATGAAAAACTGTTTTTT.

J is TRBJ2-7 and V is TRBV6-1; perhaps TRBD2 as D (6 bases). CDR3 length: 14 residues. Trimming cost V 3 bases and J 3 bases, with 12 bases left between them. The germline V gene encodes CDR1 MNHNS and CDR2 SASEGT. The CDR3 DNA follows: TGTGCCAGCAGTGAGGCTAGCGACTACTACGAGCAGTACTTC. It codes for CASSEASDYYEQYF.

The J gene is TRBJ1-6, the V gene TRBV4-2, with D maybe TRBD1 (5 bases). The CDR3 has 13 residues. Germline loops: CDR1 LGHNA, CDR2 YNFKEQ. With 5 bases removed from V and 8 bases from J, the gap between germline ends came to 10 bases. CDR3 amino acids: CASSSGGYSPLHF. CDR3 nucleotides: TGTGCCAGCAGCTCGGGGGGTTATTCACCCCTCCACTTT.

This clone was picked up one time. V is TRBV5-1 and J is TRBJ1-1; TRBD1 is a possible D gene (6 bases). Trimming removed 0 bases at V and 3 bases at J, with 9 bases between. This CDR3 region has 14 residues. Looked up from germline, CDR1 is SGHRS and CDR2 is YFSETQ. The CDR3 protein is CASSLDRADTEAFF. The CDR3 DNA reads TGCGCCAGCAGCTTGGACAGGGCGGACACTGAAGCTTTCTTT. The full variable domain, in which reference TRBV5-1 and TRBJ1-1 provide the parts outside the CDR3, is KAGVTQTPRYLIKTRGQQVTLSCSPISGHRSVSWYQQTPGQGLQFLFEYFSETQRNKGNFPGRFSGRQFSNSRSEMNVSTLELGDSALYLCASSLDRADTEAFFGQGTRLTVV.

The CDR3 spells CASSQGHTNEKLFF. The CDR3 DNA sequence: TGTGCCAGCAGCCAAGGACACACGAATGAAAAACTGTTTTTT. This rearrangement joins TRBV4-2 to TRBJ1-4; D uncertain. Germline-derived CDR1 and CDR2 are LGHNA and YNFKEQ. V dropped 1 base and J dropped 5 bases, with 8 bases sitting between them. CDR3 length equals 14 residues.

This sequence joins TRBV18 and TRBJ1-4, with D unclear. CDR1 is KGHSH, CDR2 LQKENI, per germline. This CDR3 spans 11 amino acids. The V end was cut by 6 bases, the J end by 7 bases, with 6 bases between. CDR3 bases: TGTGCCAGCTCCCCTTCTGAAAAACTGTTTTTT. It encodes CASSPSEKLFF.

The chain employs TRBV2 and TRBJ2-1, with D perhaps matching TRBD1 (5 bases). Germline CDR1 and CDR2: SNHLY and FYNNEI. V lost 4 bases and J lost 0, with 10 bases in between. The CDR3 spans 15 residues. The CDR3 is CASSGGQSSYNEQFF. The DNA of the CDR3 is TGTGCCAGCAGTGGGGGCCAGAGCTCCTACAATGAGCAGTTCTTC.

This clone was counted once. Distinct nucleotide sequences in the sample also encode this CDR3. The chain carries TRBV7-9 and TRBJ2-5, with TRBD1 matching over 8 bases. The germline V gene encodes CDR1 SEHNR and CDR2 FQNEAQ (reference sequence). Trimming removed 3 bases from V and 3 bases from J; junction bases left unmatched: 3. This CDR3 has 14 residues. CDR3 protein: CASSFQTGEETQYF. The CDR3 bases are TGTGCCAGCAGCTTCCAGACAGGGGAAGAGACCCAGTACTTC.

This clone is a singleton in its sample. The chain recombines TRBV27 with TRBJ2-1, with D perhaps TRBD2 (5 bases). Germline lookup yields CDR1 MNHEY and CDR2 SMNVEV (reference sequence). The CDR3 length is 16 residues. V lost 3 bases and J lost 3, with 15 bases in between. This CDR3 reads CASSFQVGSFYNEQFF. The CDR3 DNA sequence: TGTGCCAGCAGTTTTCAGGTAGGGAGTTTCTACAATGAGCAGTTCTTC.

This chain uses TRBV2 with TRBJ1-6; D is uncertain. The CDR3 is 13 amino acids. V shed 3 bases and J shed 7 bases, with 7 bases lying between them. Germline V gives CDR1 SNHLY, CDR2 FYNNEI. This CDR3 reads CASSDSRNSPLHF. CDR3 DNA: TGTGCCAGCAGTGATTCCAGGAATTCACCCCTCCACTTT.

The rearrangement links TRBV7-2 to TRBJ2-3, with D hard to call. Trimming shortened V by 4 bases and J by 4 bases, and 9 bases separated the two germline ends. Germline assignment: CDR1 SGHTA and CDR2 FQGNSA. CDR3 size: 13 residues. The CDR3 loop reads CASSSGPPDTQYF. DNA for the CDR3: TGTGCCAGCAGCTCAGGCCCCCCAGATACGCAGTATTTT.

The chain employs TRBV27 and TRBJ1-4; a weak D match, TRBD1 (6 bases). Per germline, CDR1 MNHEY and CDR2 SMNVEV (reference sequence). V lost 5 bases to trimming and J lost 7 bases, with 17 bases between them. This CDR3 is 15 amino acids long. CDR3 loop: CASSPLTGFGEKLFF. Here the CDR3 DNA reads TGTGCCAGCAGTCCCCTGACAGGCTTCGGTGAAAAACTGTTTTTT.

V gene TRBV6-6 combines with J gene TRBJ1-1, with D hard to call. This CDR3 is built from 11 residues. The ends were cut back, 7 bases at V and 7 bases at J, with 10 bases in the middle. Germline CDR1 MNHNY, CDR2 SVGAGI (reference sequence). The CDR3 protein is CASIRIHEAFF. The CDR3 DNA follows: TGTGCCAGCATCCGCATACATGAAGCTTTCTTT.

Concerning this clone itself: Relative to the germline gene, one junction end is altered; a read error may explain this. The chain combines TRBV28 with TRBJ2-7, with a possible D match to TRBD1 (5 bases). CDR1 is MDHEN, CDR2 SYDVKM, per germline. This CDR3 is built from 13 residues. CDR3 region: CAGSSPTAYEQYF. The CDR3 nucleotides are TGTGCCGGCAGTTCCCCGACAGCCTACGAGCAGTACTTC.

This sequence joins TRBV10-3 and TRBJ2-1; 11 positions agree with TRBD2. V gave up 10 bases and J gave up 6 bases; unmatched junction bases: 5. Germline values: CDR1 ENHRY, CDR2 SYGVKD. The CDR3 length is 13 residues. The CDR3 loop is CASLTSGINEQFF. The DNA for the CDR3 is TGTGCCAGTTTGACTAGCGGGATCAATGAGCAGTTCTTC.

The J gene is TRBJ2-7, the V gene TRBV5-4; D possibly corresponds to TRBD2 (5 bases). The CDR3 is 17 amino acids. V gave up 1 base and J gave up 3 bases, with 20 bases separating them. The germline gives CDR1 SGHNT, CDR2 YYREEE (reference sequence). Here the CDR3 DNA reads TGTGCCAGCAGCTTGTACGAACTAGGTTCTTCAAACTACGAGCAGTACTTC. It encodes CASSLYELGSSNYEQYF.

There are a few counts of this clone. The chain employs TRBV6-4 and TRBJ2-1; D might be TRBD2 (5 bases). In germline, CDR1 is MRHNA, CDR2 SNTAGT. This CDR3 region has 16 residues. The V end lost 2 bases, the J end lost 1 base, and 12 bases lay between the germline ends. In DNA form, the CDR3 reads TGTGCCAGCAGTGACCTTAGCGCCCGTTCCTACAATGAGCAGTTCTTC. This encodes CASSDLSARSYNEQFF.

The chain employs TRBV5-4 and TRBJ1-2; 10 nucleotides align to TRBD1. Trimming at V came to 4 bases and at J to 2 bases, leaving 5 bases not matched to a gene. The CDR3 is 15 residues long. Germline CDR1 SGHNT, CDR2 YYREEE (reference sequence). CDR3 amino acids: CASSHGTGENYGYTF. CDR3 DNA sequence: TGTGCCAGCAGCCACGGGACAGGGGAGAACTATGGCTACACCTTC.

This sequence joins TRBV27 and TRBJ2-5; possible D gene TRBD1, 6 bases. The J call may be in error: the DNA end matches TRBJ2-7 better. Germline V gene lookup returns CDR1 MNHEY and CDR2 SMNVEV (reference sequence). This CDR3 has 16 residues. The CDR3 loop reads CASSWKAGASSYEQYF. The CDR3 nucleotides read TGTGCCAGCAGTTGGAAAGCAGGGGCCTCATCCTACGAGCAGTACTTC.

This clone appeared a single time. The chain employs TRBV5-6 and TRBJ1-6, with D tentatively TRBD1 (5 bases). The germline CDR1 and CDR2 sequences are SGHDT and YYEEEE. The CDR3 runs to 19 residues. V was pared by 6 bases and J by 1 base, with 23 bases between. The CDR3 is CASNRARRGPESYNSPLHF. For the CDR3, the DNA is TGTGCCAGCAACAGAGCTCGAAGGGGCCCTGAGTCCTATAATTCACCCCTCCACTTT.

This clone appeared once. The chain joins TRBV5-1 to TRBJ2-1; weak D call: TRBD1 (5 bases). The CDR3 extends over 16 amino acids. V was cut by 4 bases and J by 0 bases, with 14 bases left in between. Germline values: CDR1 SGHRS, CDR2 YFSETQ. The CDR3 here is CASSPTWGVSYNEQFF. The CDR3 coding sequence is TGCGCCAGCAGCCCTACCTGGGGCGTCTCCTACAATGAGCAGTTCTTC.

The V and J genes are TRBV5-6 and TRBJ2-2; 8 bases are shared with TRBD1. After removal of 5 bases from V and 2 bases from J, the junction contained 5 bases not matched to a gene. The germline gives CDR1 SGHDT, CDR2 YYEEEE. The CDR3 length is 15 residues. The CDR3 protein is CASSFGQGNTGELFF. Here the CDR3 DNA reads TGTGCCAGCAGTTTTGGACAGGGTAACACCGGGGAGCTGTTTTTT.

The chain couples TRBV7-9 to TRBJ2-1, with D unclear. This CDR3 is built from 10 residues. Trimming shortened V by 11 bases and J by 8 bases, and 10 bases separated the two germline ends. CDR1 and CDR2 (germline): SEHNR, FQNEAQ (reference sequence). The CDR3 nucleotides read TGTGCCTCACAGTCGGATGAGCAGTTCTTC. It codes for CASQSDEQFF.

This clone was counted between two and nine times. CDR3 region: CASSLASGGYEQYF. The CDR3 region has the DNA TGCGCCAGCAGCTTGGCGTCGGGGGGCTACGAGCAGTACTTC. This chain connects TRBV5-1 to TRBJ2-7; 7 nucleotides line up with TRBD2. Germline CDR1 SGHRS, CDR2 YFSETQ. V lost 0 bases and J lost 3; bases outside the gene matches: 3. The CDR3 extends over 14 amino acids.